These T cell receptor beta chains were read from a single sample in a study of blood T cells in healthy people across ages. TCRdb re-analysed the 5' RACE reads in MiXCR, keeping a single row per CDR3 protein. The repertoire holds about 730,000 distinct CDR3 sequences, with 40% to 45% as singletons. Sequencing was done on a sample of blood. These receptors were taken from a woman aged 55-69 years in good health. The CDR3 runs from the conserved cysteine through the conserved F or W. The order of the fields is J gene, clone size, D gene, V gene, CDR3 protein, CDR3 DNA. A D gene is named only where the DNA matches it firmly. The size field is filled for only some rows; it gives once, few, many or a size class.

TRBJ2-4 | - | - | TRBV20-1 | CSARGGSPGLQYF | TGCAGTGCTAGAGGGGGCTCCCCCGGCCTTCAGTACTTC
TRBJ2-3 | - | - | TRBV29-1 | CSGWRGDTDTQYF | TGCAGCGGCTGGCGAGGGGACACAGATACGCAGTATTTT
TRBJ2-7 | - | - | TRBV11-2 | CASSPRKGRGYEQYF | TGTGCCAGCAGCCCGAGGAAGGGAAGAGGCTACGAGCAGTACTTC
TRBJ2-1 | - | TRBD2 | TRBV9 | CASTDSGSAYNEQFF | TGTGCCAGCACCGATAGCGGGAGCGCCTACAATGAGCAGTTCTTC
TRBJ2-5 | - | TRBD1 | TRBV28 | CASSSPAGTGGETQYF | TGTGCCAGCAGTTCCCCGGCCGGGACAGGGGGAGAGACCCAGTACTTC
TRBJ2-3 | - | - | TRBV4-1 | CASSQEMARRTDTQYF | TGCGCCAGCAGCCAAGAAATGGCCAGGAGGACAGATACGCAGTATTTT
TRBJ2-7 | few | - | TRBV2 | CASSVEDHEQYF | TGTGCCAGCAGTGTGGAGGACCACGAGCAGTACTTC
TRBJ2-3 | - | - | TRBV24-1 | CATSVGGSDTQYF | TGTGCCACCAGTGTCGGCGGCTCAGATACGCAGTATTTT
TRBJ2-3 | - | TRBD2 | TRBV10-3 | CAISRGTSVGDTQYF | TGTGCCATCAGCCGAGGGACTAGCGTTGGAGATACGCAGTATTTT
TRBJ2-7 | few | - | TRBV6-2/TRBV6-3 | CASSYPLVRADKQYF | TGTGCCAGCAGTTACCCCCTTGTGAGGGCCGACAAGCAGTACTTC
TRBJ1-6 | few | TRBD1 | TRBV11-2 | CASSLDGTGSNSPLHF | TGTGCCAGCAGCTTAGATGGGACAGGGAGTAATTCACCCCTCCACTTT
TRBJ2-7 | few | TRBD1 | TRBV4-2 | CASSQLSGTGGNEQYF | TGTGCCAGCAGCCAACTTTCCGGGACAGGGGGTAACGAGCAGTACTTC
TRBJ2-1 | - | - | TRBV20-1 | CSARLGGGSNSYNEQFF | TGCAGTGCTAGACTGGGGGGCGGGAGCAACTCCTACAATGAGCAGTTCTTC
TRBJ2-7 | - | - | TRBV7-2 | CASSLVESLEQYF | TGTGCCAGCAGCTTAGTCGAGAGTCTCGAGCAGTACTTC
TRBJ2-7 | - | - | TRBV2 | CASLGQHFSYNEQYF | TGTGCCAGCTTGGGGCAGCACTTCTCCTACAATGAGCAGTACTTC
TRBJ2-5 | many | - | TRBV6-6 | CASSYLGAETQYF | TGTGCCAGCAGTTATTTAGGGGCAGAGACCCAGTACTTC
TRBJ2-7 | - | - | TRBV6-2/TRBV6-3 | CASSSIYYEQYF | TGTGCCAGCAGTTCGATCTACTACGAGCAGTACTTC
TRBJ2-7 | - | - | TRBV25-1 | CASSDWQSVYEQYF | TGTGCCAGCAGTGACTGGCAGTCTGTTTACGAGCAGTACTTC
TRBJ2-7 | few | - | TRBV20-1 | CSAREEVHEQYF | TGCAGTGCTAGAGAGGAGGTCCACGAGCAGTACTTC
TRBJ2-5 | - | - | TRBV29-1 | CSVEGQPATQYF | TGCAGCGTTGAAGGTCAGCCGGCGACCCAGTACTTC
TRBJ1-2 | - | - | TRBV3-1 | CASSPSGLDGYTF | TGTGCCAGCAGCCCCTCGGGGTTAGATGGCTACACCTTC
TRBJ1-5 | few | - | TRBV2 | CASRSVGNSNQPQHF | TGTGCCAGCCGGAGCGTAGGTAATAGCAATCAGCCCCAGCATTTT
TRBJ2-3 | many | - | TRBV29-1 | CSETGSNGDTQYF | TGCAGCGAAACGGGGAGTAATGGAGATACGCAGTATTTT
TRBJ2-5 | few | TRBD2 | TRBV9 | CASSATGTSGYNEQYF | TGTGCCAGCAGCGCTACCGGGACTAGCGGTTACAATGAGCAGTACTTC
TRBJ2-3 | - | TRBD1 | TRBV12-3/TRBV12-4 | CASSANKGQGIADTEYF | TGTGCCAGCAGTGCAAATAAGGGACAGGGTATCGCAGATACGGAGTATTTT
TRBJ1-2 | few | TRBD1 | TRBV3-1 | CASRGRLRTGNSSGYTF | TGTGCCAGCAGGGGACGCCTACGGACAGGGAATTCTTCTGGCTACACCTTC
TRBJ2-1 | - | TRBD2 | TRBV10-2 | CASSESYRGGLNEQFF | TGCGCCAGCAGTGAGTCTTACCGGGGGGGTTTAAATGAGCAGTTCTTC
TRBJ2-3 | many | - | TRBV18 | CASSPATDTQYF | TGTGCCAGCTCACCGGCTACAGATACGCAGTATTTT
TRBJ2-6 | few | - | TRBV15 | CATNRAVPPGVLTF | TGTGCCACCAACCGGGCCGTCCCACCTGGGGTCCTGACTTTC
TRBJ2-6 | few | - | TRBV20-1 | CSAKPTSSGANVLTF | TGCAGTGCTAAGCCTACCTCCTCTGGGGCCAACGTCCTGACTTTC
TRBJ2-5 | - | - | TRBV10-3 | CAISPFLEETQYF | TGTGCCATCAGCCCTTTTTTAGAAGAGACCCAGTACTTC
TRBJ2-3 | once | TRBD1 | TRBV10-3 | CAISTRTGGDTQYF | TGTGCCATCAGTACAAGGACAGGCGGGGATACGCAGTATTTT
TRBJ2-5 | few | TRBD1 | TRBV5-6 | CASSFRGPGETQYF | TGTGCCAGCAGCTTCAGGGGGCCGGGGGAGACCCAGTACTTC